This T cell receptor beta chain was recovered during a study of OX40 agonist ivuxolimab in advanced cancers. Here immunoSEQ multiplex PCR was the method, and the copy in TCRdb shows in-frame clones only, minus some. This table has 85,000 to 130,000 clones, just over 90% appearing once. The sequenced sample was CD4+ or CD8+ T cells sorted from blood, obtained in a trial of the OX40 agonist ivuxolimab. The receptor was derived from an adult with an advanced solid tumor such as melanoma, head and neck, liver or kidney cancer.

The CDR3 nucleotides read TGTGCCAGCAGTCCACCCCCGGGAGGGGGAACTGAAGCTTTCTTT. Translating gives CASSPPPGGGTEAFF. This chain links TRBV28 with TRBJ1-1; the D gene is possibly TRBD1 (6 bases). The CDR3 extends over 15 amino acids. CDR1 is MDHEN, CDR2 SYDVKM, per germline. The V end was cut by 5 bases, the J end by 5 bases, with 18 bases between.